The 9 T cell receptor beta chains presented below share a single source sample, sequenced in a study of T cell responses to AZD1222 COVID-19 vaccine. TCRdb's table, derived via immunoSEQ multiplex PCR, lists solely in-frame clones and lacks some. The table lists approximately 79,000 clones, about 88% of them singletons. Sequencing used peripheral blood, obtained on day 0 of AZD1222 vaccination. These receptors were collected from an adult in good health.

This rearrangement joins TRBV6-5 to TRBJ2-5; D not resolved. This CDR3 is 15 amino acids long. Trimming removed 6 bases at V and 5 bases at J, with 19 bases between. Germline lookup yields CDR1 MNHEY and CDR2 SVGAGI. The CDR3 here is CASRALRVTHETQYF. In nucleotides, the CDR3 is TGTGCCAGCAGGGCCTTAAGGGTAACTCATGAGACCCAGTACTTC.

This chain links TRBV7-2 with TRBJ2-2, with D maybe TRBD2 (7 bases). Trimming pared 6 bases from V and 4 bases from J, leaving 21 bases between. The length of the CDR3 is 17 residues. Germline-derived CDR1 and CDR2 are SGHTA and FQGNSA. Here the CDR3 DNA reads TGTGCCAGCAGGCCCTGGGGGGGGCGCCGTCCCACCGGGGAGCTGTTTTTT. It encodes CASRPWGGRRPTGELFF.

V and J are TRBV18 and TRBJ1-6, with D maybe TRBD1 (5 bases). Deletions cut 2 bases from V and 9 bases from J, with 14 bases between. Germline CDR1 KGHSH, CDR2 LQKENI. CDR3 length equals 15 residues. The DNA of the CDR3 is TGTGCCAGCTCACCAGTTCCAGGGAAACTTTCACCCCTCCACTTT. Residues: CASSPVPGKLSPLHF.

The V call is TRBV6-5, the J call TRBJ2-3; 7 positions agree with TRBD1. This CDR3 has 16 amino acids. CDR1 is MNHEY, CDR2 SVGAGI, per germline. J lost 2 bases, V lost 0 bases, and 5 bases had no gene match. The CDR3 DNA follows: TGTGCCAGCAGTTACTCGTCAGGGACAGACACAGATACGCAGTATTTT. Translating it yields CASSYSSGTDTDTQYF.

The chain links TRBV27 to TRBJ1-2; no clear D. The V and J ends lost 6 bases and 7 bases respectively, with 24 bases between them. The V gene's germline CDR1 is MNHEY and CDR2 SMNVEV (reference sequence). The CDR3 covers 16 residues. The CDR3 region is CASRDGNYPVLRGYTF. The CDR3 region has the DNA TGTGCCAGCAGAGACGGGAATTATCCGGTACTGCGTGGCTACACCTTC.

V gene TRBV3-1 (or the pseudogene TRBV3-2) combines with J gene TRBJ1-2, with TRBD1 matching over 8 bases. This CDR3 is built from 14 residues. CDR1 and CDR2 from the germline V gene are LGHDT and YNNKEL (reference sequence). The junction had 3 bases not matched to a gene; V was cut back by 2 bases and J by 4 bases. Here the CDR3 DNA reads TGTGCCAGCAGCCAAACAGGGGGGTCCTATGGCTACACCTTC. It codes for CASSQTGGSYGYTF.

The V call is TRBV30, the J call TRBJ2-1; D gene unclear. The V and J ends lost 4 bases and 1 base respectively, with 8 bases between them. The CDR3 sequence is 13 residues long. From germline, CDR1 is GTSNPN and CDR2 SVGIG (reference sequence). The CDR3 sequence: CAWTKSSYNEQFF. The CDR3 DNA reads TGTGCCTGGACCAAGTCATCCTACAATGAGCAGTTCTTC.

CDR3 in amino acids: CASSQGGRASGNTIYF. For the CDR3, the DNA is TGTGCCAGCAGCCAGGGCGGACGGGCCTCTGGAAACACCATATATTTT. The rearrangement uses TRBV4-2 and TRBJ1-3; no clear D. From germline, CDR1 is LGHNA and CDR2 YNFKEQ. The CDR3 is 16 residues long. Deletions cut 3 bases from V and 0 bases from J, with 12 bases between.

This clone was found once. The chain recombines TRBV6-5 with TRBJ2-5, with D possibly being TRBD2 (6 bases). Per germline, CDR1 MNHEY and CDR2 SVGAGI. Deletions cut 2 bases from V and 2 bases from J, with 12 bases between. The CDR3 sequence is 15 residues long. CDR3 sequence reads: CASSYGAGRQETQYF. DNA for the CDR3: TGTGCCAGCAGTTACGGTGCAGGGAGGCAAGAGACCCAGTACTTC.